The 23 T cell receptor beta chains in this list originate from one sample, sequenced in a study of T cell repertoires in cytomegalovirus infection. TCRdb re-called the reads with MiXCR, one entry per CDR3 protein. Among hundreds of thousands of distinct CDR3 sequences listed, 17% were seen once. The sample was PBMCs. These receptors originate from a human donor in good health (CMV status not recorded). Some clones in this sample may be carry-over from other donors' samples.

The V and J genes are TRBV9 and TRBJ2-7, with 9 bases aligning to TRBD1. The CDR3 spans 15 residues. In germline, CDR1 is SGDLS, CDR2 YYNGEE. Trimming at V came to 0 bases and at J to 6 bases, leaving 7 bases not matched to a gene. In nucleotides, the CDR3 is TGTGCCAGCAGCGTAGAGGGGGACAGGGTCTCCGAGCAGTACTTC. Its translation: CASSVEGDRVSEQYF. The whole variable domain, filled in from reference TRBV9 and TRBJ2-7, reads DSGVTQTPKHLITATGQRVTLRCSPRSGDLSVYWYQQSLDQGLQFLIQYYNGEERAKGNILERFSAQQFPDLHSELNLSSLELGDSALYFCASSVEGDRVSEQYFGPGTRLTVT.

This clonotype was seen only a few times. The chain uses TRBV6-2 or TRBV6-3 and TRBJ2-7; maybe TRBD1 (5 bases). CDR3 length: 13 residues. V was pared by 2 bases and J by 3 bases, with 8 bases between. The V gene's germline CDR1 is MNHEY and CDR2 SVGEGT. CDR3 protein: CASSYDSNYEQYF. The CDR3, as DNA: TGTGCCAGCAGTTACGACAGTAACTACGAGCAGTACTTC.

The chain joins TRBV20-1 to TRBJ2-7; no firm D call. With 1 base removed from V and 3 bases from J, the gap between germline ends came to 7 bases. The germline gives CDR1 DFQATT, CDR2 SNEGSKA (reference sequence). There are 12 residues in the CDR3. CDR3 region: CSARVGHYEQYF. The CDR3 DNA is TGCAGTGCTAGAGTGGGCCACTACGAGCAGTACTTC.

This clonotype came up many times. The V and J genes are TRBV7-9 and TRBJ2-1, with D perhaps assigned TRBD1 or TRBD2 (5 bases each). V gave up 5 bases and J gave up 12 bases, with 14 bases separating them. The CDR3 is 12 amino acids. Germline V gene lookup returns CDR1 SEHNR and CDR2 FQNEAQ (reference sequence). The CDR3 sequence: CASSVMGVAQFF. DNA for the CDR3: TGTGCCAGCAGCGTGATGGGGGTTGCGCAGTTCTTC.

This clonotype occurred a few times. The rearrangement links TRBV7-9 to TRBJ1-5, with D possibly TRBD1 on 6 matching bases. V dropped 1 base and J dropped 5 bases, with 21 bases sitting between them. The length of the CDR3 is 18 residues. CDR1 is SEHNR, CDR2 FQNEAQ, per germline (reference sequence). CDR3 protein: CASSLGFGGGDGDQPQHF. The CDR3 DNA is TGTGCCAGCAGCTTAGGGTTCGGGGGCGGCGATGGGGATCAGCCCCAGCATTTT.

The chain has TRBV28 and TRBJ2-1; either TRBD1 or TRBD2 may supply D (5 bases each). Trimming pared 8 bases from V and 6 bases from J, leaving 17 bases between. Germline V CDR1 and CDR2: MDHEN, SYDVKM. This CDR3 contains 14 residues. The CDR3 nucleotides read TGTGCCAGCGGACTTGGGACCTTCGTCAATGAGCAGTTCTTC. Amino acid sequence: CASGLGTFVNEQFF.

This clonotype was found many times. This sequence joins TRBV7-2 and TRBJ2-1; 9 bases fit TRBD1. Germline V gene sequence: CDR1 SGHTA, CDR2 FQGNSA. V trimming: 6 bases; J trimming: 7 bases; junction bases outside the gene matches: 10. This CDR3 contains 15 residues. The CDR3 DNA is TGTGCCAGCAGGACCGGGACAGGGATTGGTAATGAGCAGTTCTTC. Protein sequence: CASRTGTGIGNEQFF.

This clonotype occurred a few times. This chain links TRBV4-3 with TRBJ2-3; D is perhaps TRBD2 (6 bases). This CDR3 comprises 15 residues. Germline CDR1 is LGHNA and CDR2 is YSLEER. The V gene lost 5 bases and the J gene lost 5 bases, with 17 bases spanning the gap. Here the CDR3 reads CASSADGSGGDTQYF. The CDR3 DNA sequence: TGCGCCAGCAGCGCGGATGGTAGCGGCGGAGATACGCAGTATTTT.

V and J are TRBV27 and TRBJ2-5; 11 bases align to TRBD2. Germline V gives CDR1 MNHEY, CDR2 SMNVEV (reference sequence). This CDR3 contains 16 residues. Unmatched junction bases numbered 5, after V lost 0 bases and J lost 5 bases. The CDR3 spells CASSLSGLAERETQYF. The CDR3 DNA follows: TGTGCCAGCAGTTTATCGGGACTAGCGGAAAGGGAGACCCAGTACTTC.

The sample holds a few counts of this clonotype. The chain recombines TRBV28 with TRBJ2-7, with 12 bases fitting TRBD1. Unmatched junction bases numbered 8, after V lost 5 bases and J lost 6 bases. The length of the CDR3 is 15 residues. From germline, CDR1 is MDHEN and CDR2 SYDVKM. The CDR3 spells CASSHSGTGGSEQYF. The CDR3 coding sequence is TGTGCCAGCAGTCACTCCGGGACAGGGGGCTCCGAGCAGTACTTC.

This clonotype was observed a handful of times. V usage is TRBV28 and J usage is TRBJ2-5; TRBD1 might be the D (6 bases). CDR3 size: 15 residues. V shed 4 bases and J shed 4 bases, with 16 bases lying between them. Germline CDR1 is MDHEN and CDR2 is SYDVKM. CDR3 in amino acids: CASSSTAQGRETQYF. CDR3 bases: TGTGCCAGCAGTTCCACCGCACAGGGAAGAGAGACCCAGTACTTC.

This clonotype was found a few times. This chain uses TRBV12-3 or TRBV12-4 with TRBJ2-1; D is unclear. The CDR3 extends over 11 amino acids. V was clipped by 6 bases and J by 6 bases, with 6 bases between them. CDR3 DNA sequence: TGTGCCAGCAGCGTCGGCAATGAGCAGTTCTTC. This codes for CASSVGNEQFF.

In this sample, this clonotype turned up a few times. The CDR3 loop is CSASSLNQPQHF. The CDR3, as DNA: TGCAGTGCTAGTTCACTCAATCAGCCCCAGCATTTT. This chain joins TRBV20-1 and TRBJ1-5, with D unclear. The CDR3 consists of 12 residues. Trimming removed 3 bases at V and 3 bases at J, with 6 bases between. Germline loops: CDR1 DFQATT, CDR2 SNEGSKA (reference sequence).

In its sample, this clonotype was seen a few times. Written as DNA, the CDR3 is TGCAGTGCTAGAGATCGGCGGGCAGGTCAAGAGACCCAGTACTTC. This codes for CSARDRRAGQETQYF. The chain employs TRBV20-1 and TRBJ2-5; D may be TRBD2 (5 bases). Trimming pared 0 bases from V and 2 bases from J, leaving 13 bases between. Looked up from germline, CDR1 is DFQATT and CDR2 is SNEGSKA (reference sequence). The CDR3 covers 15 residues.

This clonotype was counted only a few times. This chain uses TRBV2 with TRBJ2-2, with a tentative D call TRBD1 (6 bases). The CDR3 is 17 residues long. Trimming took 3 bases from V and 0 from J, leaving 14 bases between them. Germline assignment: CDR1 SNHLY and CDR2 FYNNEI. The CDR3 reads CASSENRVPANTGELFF. CDR3 sequence (DNA): TGTGCCAGCAGTGAGAACAGGGTTCCGGCGAACACCGGGGAGCTGTTTTTT.

This clonotype was seen only a few times. V gene TRBV9 combines with J gene TRBJ2-1; 7 nucleotides line up with TRBD2. With 2 bases clipped from V and 6 bases from J, the junction kept 5 bases outside the gene matches. The CDR3 consists of 14 residues. Germline CDR1 SGDLS, CDR2 YYNGEE. The CDR3 is CASSVGLPANEQFF. The CDR3 coding sequence is TGTGCCAGCAGCGTGGGACTACCTGCCAATGAGCAGTTCTTC.

The table lists this clonotype with a few counts. Here the CDR3 DNA reads TGCGCCAGCAGCCCCGAAGCAGGGTCCGGGGCCAACGTCCTGACTTTC. Its protein product is CASSPEAGSGANVLTF. The rearrangement joins TRBV4-3 to TRBJ2-6; perhaps TRBD1 as D (5 bases). Trimming removed 4 bases from V and 4 bases from J, with 14 bases in between. Per germline, CDR1 LGHNA and CDR2 YSLEER. The CDR3 runs 16 residues.

The gene calls are TRBV18 and TRBJ2-7, with D perhaps matching TRBD2 (5 bases). This CDR3 comprises 14 residues. V lost 6 bases and J lost 3, with 15 bases in between. Germline CDR1 and CDR2: KGHSH and LQKENI. The chain's CDR3 is CASSLERVHYEQYF. The CDR3 coding sequence is TGTGCCAGCTCGCTCGAGAGGGTCCACTACGAGCAGTACTTC.

This clonotype was counted a few times. This sequence joins TRBV5-4 and TRBJ2-3; the D gene is possibly TRBD2 (6 bases). V lost 5 bases and J lost 3, with 19 bases in between. CDR3 length equals 16 residues. Germline V CDR1 and CDR2: SGHNT, YYREEE (reference sequence). The CDR3 coding sequence is TGTGCCAGCAGTCAAGAGGAGGGGCCTTATACAGATACGCAGTATTTT. This codes for CASSQEEGPYTDTQYF.

The V call is TRBV6-8, the J call TRBJ1-5; maybe TRBD1 (5 bases). This CDR3 is 16 amino acids long. CDR1 is MNHGY, CDR2 SAAAGT, per germline. The ends were cut back, 4 bases at V and 5 bases at J, with 18 bases in the middle. This CDR3 reads CASSSSWQGGDQPQHF. The CDR3 DNA reads TGTGCCAGCAGTTCCTCCTGGCAGGGAGGCGATCAGCCCCAGCATTTT.

This clonotype has only a few counts. The chain employs TRBV28 and TRBJ1-5; weak D call: TRBD1 (6 bases). The CDR3 totals 15 residues. The V gene lost 7 bases and the J gene lost 6 bases, with 19 bases spanning the gap. Germline CDR1 is MDHEN and CDR2 is SYDVKM. CDR3 in amino acids: CASNLSTGGGQPQHF. The CDR3 nucleotides are TGTGCCAGCAACCTATCGACAGGAGGCGGTCAGCCCCAGCATTTT.

This chain connects TRBV6-2 or TRBV6-3 to TRBJ1-2; D is undetermined. Germline CDR1 reads MNHEY; CDR2 reads SVGEGT. The germline V and J ends were trimmed by 6 bases and 3 bases, with 14 bases remaining between them. The length of the CDR3 is 14 residues. The CDR3: CASRRTGGYYGYTF. CDR3 in DNA: TGTGCCAGCAGGCGGACGGGTGGTTACTATGGCTACACCTTC.

This clonotype occurred many times. This rearrangement joins TRBV6-5 to TRBJ2-7, with a weak D call TRBD2 (5 bases). Germline CDR1 reads MNHEY; CDR2 reads SVGAGI. Trimming shortened V by 0 bases and J by 0 bases, and 12 bases separated the two germline ends. The CDR3 totals 16 residues. The CDR3 region is CASSYSRGYSSYEQYF. CDR3 bases: TGTGCCAGCAGTTACTCTAGAGGGTACAGCTCCTACGAGCAGTACTTC.